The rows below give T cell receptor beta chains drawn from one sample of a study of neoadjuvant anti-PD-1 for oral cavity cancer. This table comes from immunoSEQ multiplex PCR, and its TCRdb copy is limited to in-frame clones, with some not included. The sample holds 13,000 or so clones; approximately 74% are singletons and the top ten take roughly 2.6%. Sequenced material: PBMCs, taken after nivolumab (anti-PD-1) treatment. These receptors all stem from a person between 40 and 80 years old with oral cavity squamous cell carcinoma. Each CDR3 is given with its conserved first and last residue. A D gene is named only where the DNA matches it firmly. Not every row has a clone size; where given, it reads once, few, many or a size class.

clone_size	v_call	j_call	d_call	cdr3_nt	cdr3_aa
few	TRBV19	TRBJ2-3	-	TGTGCCAGCCCCCCTGCGAGGGGCACAGATACGCAGTATTTT	CASPPARGTDTQYF
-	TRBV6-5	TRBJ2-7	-	TGTGCCAGCAGTTACTCGGGCGAGCAGTACTTC	CASSYSGEQYF
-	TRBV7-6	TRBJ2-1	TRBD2	TGTGCCAGCAGCGGGTACACGGGACTAGCGGGGGAATATCACTACAATGAGCAGTTCTTC	CASSGYTGLAGEYHYNEQFF
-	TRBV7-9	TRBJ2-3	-	TGTGCCAGCACCCAAGGGCCCGATACGCAGTATTTT	CASTQGPDTQYF
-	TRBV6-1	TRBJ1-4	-	TGTGCCAGCAGTGAAGCGCGCAGGGGCCACGGGCGGTCGAAACTGTTTTTT	CASSEARRGHGRSKLFF
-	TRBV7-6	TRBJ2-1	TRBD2	TGTGCCAGCAGCTTAGAGCTAGCGGGAGACCCTAAATTTGAGCAGTTCTTC	CASSLELAGDPKFEQFF
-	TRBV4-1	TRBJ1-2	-	TGCGCCAGCAGCCAAGGCGCAATCGTCGGGGGCTACACCTTC	CASSQGAIVGGYTF
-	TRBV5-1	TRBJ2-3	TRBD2	TGCGCCAGCAGCTCAGGACTAACTAGCGGGAAAAGCACAGATACGCAGTATTTT	CASSSGLTSGKSTDTQYF
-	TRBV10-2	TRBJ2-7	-	TGCGCCAGCAGTGAGTCAGGACCCTACGAGCAGTACTTC	CASSESGPYEQYF
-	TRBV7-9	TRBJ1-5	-	TGTGCCAGCAGCCCCCAATCGTGGGCCGGCGGCAATCAGCCCCAGCATTTT	CASSPQSWAGGNQPQHF
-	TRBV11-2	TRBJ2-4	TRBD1	TGTGCCAGCAGCCCAAACAGGGGGGAGGTTTGGTACTTC	CASSPNRGEVWYF
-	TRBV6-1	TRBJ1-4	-	TGTGCCAGCAGTGGTAGTCATTCCACAACTAATGAAAAACTGTTTTTT	CASSGSHSTTNEKLFF
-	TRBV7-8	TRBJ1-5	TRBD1	TGTGCCAGCAGCGCACTCAGGGGACAGAGGAATCAGCCCCAGCATTTT	CASSALRGQRNQPQHF
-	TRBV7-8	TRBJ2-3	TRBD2	TGTGCCAGCAGCTTCATCCTCCCGGGGGGAAACACAGATACGCAGTATTTT	CASSFILPGGNTDTQYF
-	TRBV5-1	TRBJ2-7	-	TGCGCCAGCAGCCTACAGGGTCAGACCTACGAGCAGTACTTC	CASSLQGQTYEQYF
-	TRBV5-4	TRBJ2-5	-	TGTGCCAGCAGCCCCAGGTCCGGGAATCCCCAATCCGAGACCCAGTACTTC	CASSPRSGNPQSETQYF
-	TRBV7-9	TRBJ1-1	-	TGTGCCGGACGGACAGTCACTGAAGCTTTCTTT	CAGRTVTEAFF
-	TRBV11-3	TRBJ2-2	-	TGTGCCAGCAGCTCCAGGGATCCCGGGGAGCTGTTTTTT	CASSSRDPGELFF
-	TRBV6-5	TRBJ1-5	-	TGTGCCAGCAGTTACTCGCAGGTTGGGCAGCCCCAGCATTTT	CASSYSQVGQPQHF
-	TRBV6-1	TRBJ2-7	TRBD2	TGTGCCAGCAGTGAAGCCGCTACAGCGGGGGGGAACGTTTTTGAGCAGTACTTC	CASSEAATAGGNVFEQYF
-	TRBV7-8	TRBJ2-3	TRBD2	TGTGCCAGCAGCTTAGTGGGACTAGCGGGGGGTAGAGATACGCAGTATTTT	CASSLVGLAGGRDTQYF
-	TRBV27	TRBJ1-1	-	TGTGCCAGCAGTTTCTGGGGGCGGATAAACACTGAAGCTTTCTTT	CASSFWGRINTEAFF
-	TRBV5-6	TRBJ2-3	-	TGTGCCAGCACCTATTTGGGAGGACAGGGAGGGACAGATACGCAGTATTTT	CASTYLGGQGGTDTQYF
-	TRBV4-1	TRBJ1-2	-	TGCGCCAGCAAACAAGAAAGCCGGGAAGGAGGGAGGGGCTACACCTTC	CASKQESREGGRGYTF
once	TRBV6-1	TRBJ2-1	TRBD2	TGTGCCAGCCGGGGGGACTTAAGCTCCTACAATGAGCAGTTCTTC	CASRGDLSSYNEQFF